These 32 T cell receptor beta chains share one sample of origin, sequenced in a study of cytomegalovirus exposure and HLA in healthy donors (TCRdb year 2017). Library method: the immunoSEQ multiplex PCR assay. For the multiplex PCR, a mixture combining 60 forward primers for TCR Vbeta segments and 13 reverse primers for TCR Jbeta segments was used. TCRdb obtained this table from immuneACCESS and retained in-frame rearrangements with V and J assigned. These tables miss some clones; where compared with another copy, unresolved V genes account for less than half of the shortfall, and the remainder is unexplained. The sample records 100,000 to 150,000 clones, approximately 78% of which are singletons. In total, the top ten clones hold roughly 3% of the sample. Material for sequencing was PBMCs. These receptors were obtained from a human donor in good health.

The chain recombines TRBV10-3 with TRBJ2-3, with a tentative D call TRBD2 (6 bases). V gave up 3 bases and J gave up 8 bases, with 18 bases separating them. This CDR3 region has 15 residues. Germline-derived CDR1 and CDR2 are ENHRY and SYGVKD. This chain's CDR3 is CAISEFSGGTGTQYF. CDR3 coding DNA: TGTGCCATCAGTGAATTTAGCGGCGGGACGGGTACGCAGTATTTT.

The chain joins TRBV27 to TRBJ2-6; 8 nucleotides line up with TRBD2. The CDR3 loop spans 19 amino acids. Losses at the gene ends were 6 bases for V and 4 bases for J; bases not matched to a gene: 17. Germline lookup yields CDR1 MNHEY and CDR2 SMNVEV (reference sequence). The chain's CDR3 is CASRVSGGALRFGANVLTF. As DNA, the CDR3 is TGTGCCAGCAGAGTATCGGGGGGGGCACTCAGGTTCGGGGCCAACGTCCTGACTTTC.

The chain links TRBV5-1 to TRBJ2-7; TRBD1 might be the D (6 bases). The V gene's germline CDR1 is SGHRS and CDR2 YFSETQ. CDR3 length: 15 residues. V lost 0 bases, J lost 2 bases, and 12 bases lay in between. The CDR3 DNA is TGCGCCAGCAGCTTGGGAGGGGACACGGCCTACGAGCAGTACTTC. This codes for CASSLGGDTAYEQYF.

The chain is built from TRBV27 and TRBJ2-7, with 13 positions matching TRBD2. Germline V gene data show CDR1 as MNHEY and CDR2 as SMNVEV (reference sequence). The CDR3 loop spans 14 amino acids. With V trimmed by 6 bases and J by 3 bases, 2 bases remained unmatched. CDR3 region: CASRGLAGLYEQYF. CDR3 in DNA: TGTGCCAGCAGGGGACTAGCGGGACTCTACGAGCAGTACTTC.

This clone has a handful of counts. The CDR3 sequence is CASSSGQGAWNEQFF. The CDR3 coding sequence is TGTGCCAGCAGCTCCGGACAGGGGGCATGGAATGAGCAGTTCTTC. The chain joins TRBV7-9 to TRBJ2-1, with 11 bases fitting TRBD1. Germline V gene data show CDR1 as SEHNR and CDR2 as FQNEAQ (reference sequence). The V and J ends lost 4 bases and 7 bases, in that order; junction bases with no gene match: 6. The CDR3 sequence is 15 residues long.

Notes on this clone: A read error may account for a junction end that differs from germline. The rearrangement uses TRBV27 and TRBJ2-1; 8 positions match TRBD2. Germline V gene data show CDR1 as MNHEY and CDR2 as SMNVEV (reference sequence). CDR3 length: 16 residues. The CDR3 DNA sequence: TGTGCCAGCAGTTTTTTCGGGGTAGCGGGATACAATGGGCAGTTCTTC. Its protein product is CASSFFGVAGYNGQFF.

The V and J genes are TRBV7-9 and TRBJ1-2; the D is unclear. The CDR3 has 14 amino acids. From germline, CDR1 is SEHNR and CDR2 FQNEAQ (reference sequence). V was shortened by 1 base and J by 3 bases, with 9 bases between the two germline ends. The CDR3 DNA sequence: TGTGCCAGCAGCTTAGAAACAGCCCACTATGGCTACACCTTC. Translated: CASSLETAHYGYTF.

With regard to this clone: At one of its ends the junction is not consistent with the germline gene, which may arise from a read error. CDR3: CSSSSFYEQYF. The CDR3 DNA sequence: TGTTCCAGCAGCTCGTTCTACGAGCAGTACTTC. The V and J genes are TRBV7-9 and TRBJ2-7; unclear D gene. This CDR3 has 11 amino acids. Germline V gene sequence: CDR1 SEHNR, CDR2 FQNEAQ (reference sequence).

The chain uses TRBV10-3 and TRBJ2-1, with TRBD2 as a possible D gene (5 bases). The CDR3 runs 13 residues. In germline, CDR1 is ENHRY, CDR2 SYGVKD. V dropped 0 bases and J dropped 10 bases, with 10 bases sitting between them. The CDR3 protein is CAISESREGEQFF. In DNA, the CDR3 is TGTGCCATCAGTGAGTCGAGGGAAGGAGAGCAGTTCTTC.

The chain links TRBV25-1 to TRBJ1-2, with TRBD1 as a possible D gene (5 bases). Germline loops: CDR1 MGHDK, CDR2 SYGVNS. CDR3 length: 14 amino acids. V was clipped by 4 bases and J by 1 base, with 10 bases between them. The CDR3 bases are TGTGCCAGCAGTGCCTACGGGGGTAACTATGGCTACACCTTC. The encoded protein is CASSAYGGNYGYTF.

The rearrangement uses TRBV27 and TRBJ2-7; TRBD1 matches 10 bases. The CDR3 totals 17 residues. Germline lookup yields CDR1 MNHEY and CDR2 SMNVEV (reference sequence). Germline trimming cut 6 bases from V and 2 bases from J; bases unmatched to any gene: 13. In DNA, the CDR3 is TGTGCCAGCAGACGGACAGGGGGAGGAGGGATCACCTACGAGCAGTACTTC. Residues: CASRRTGGGGITYEQYF.

This clone has a single count. This chain links TRBV6-6 with TRBJ2-3; 11 bases are a match to TRBD1. This CDR3 has 15 residues. Germline V gives CDR1 MNHNY, CDR2 SVGAGI (reference sequence). With 5 bases clipped from V and 5 bases from J, the junction kept 6 bases outside the gene matches. The CDR3 coding sequence is TGTGCCAGCAGTGGGGGGACAGGGGGTAGAGATACGCAGTATTTT. Translation gives CASSGGTGGRDTQYF.

The rearrangement uses TRBV7-9 and TRBJ2-3; weak D call: TRBD1 (5 bases). V lost 4 bases, J lost 5 bases, and 16 bases lay in between. The CDR3 is 15 amino acids. Germline assignment: CDR1 SEHNR and CDR2 FQNEAQ (reference sequence). The DNA for the CDR3 is TGTGCCAGCAGCTCCCACGACAGTCCAGTAGATACGCAGTATTTT. This codes for CASSSHDSPVDTQYF.

J is TRBJ2-3 and V is TRBV7-9; D possibly corresponds to TRBD1 (6 bases). Germline values: CDR1 SEHNR, CDR2 FQNEAQ (reference sequence). The V gene lost 5 bases and the J gene lost 6 bases, with 24 bases spanning the gap. The CDR3 length is 17 residues. Here the CDR3 DNA reads TGTGCCAGCAGCCCCCGTTTCCTGACAGGCCGGCGGGATACGCAGTATTTT. This sequence encodes CASSPRFLTGRRDTQYF.

The chain employs TRBV13 and TRBJ2-7; a possible D gene is TRBD1 (5 bases). The CDR3 totals 18 residues. Trimming left V 0 bases short and J 1 base short, with 19 bases between. Germline V gene data show CDR1 as PRHDT and CDR2 as FYEKMQ (reference sequence). The CDR3 nucleotides are TGTGCCAGCAGCTTAGGCCGCCCGATAAGGGGCGAGTCCTACGAGCAGTACTTC. Its translation is CASSLGRPIRGESYEQYF.

The chain couples TRBV7-2 to TRBJ2-5, with D maybe TRBD2 (5 bases). The CDR3 totals 13 residues. V lost 3 bases and J 4 bases, leaving 9 bases between the germline ends. Germline V gene data show CDR1 as SGHTA and CDR2 as FQGNSA. CDR3 bases: TGTGCCAGCAGCTTTACGGGGTTAGAGACCCAGTACTTC. Encoded protein: CASSFTGLETQYF.

This clone appeared once. This CDR3 is CASSSGQASSYEQYF. The CDR3 DNA follows: TGTGCCAGCAGCTCGGGACAGGCAAGCTCCTACGAGCAGTACTTC. This chain uses TRBV5-4 with TRBJ2-7, with 8 nucleotides matching TRBD1. V gave up 3 bases and J gave up 0 bases; unmatched junction bases: 5. This CDR3 has 15 amino acids. The germline V gene encodes CDR1 SGHNT and CDR2 YYREEE (reference sequence).

This clone was seen repeatedly, ten times or more. CDR3 region: CASSQELGGAGEQYF. In DNA form, the CDR3 reads TGCGCCAGCAGCCAAGAATTGGGGGGGGCGGGAGAGCAGTACTTC. The rearrangement uses TRBV4-3 and TRBJ2-7; perhaps TRBD2 as D (7 bases). From germline, CDR1 is LGHNA and CDR2 YSLEER. The V end lost 0 bases, the J end lost 7 bases, and 16 bases lay between the germline ends. The CDR3 has 15 amino acids.

This chain uses TRBV30 with TRBJ1-6; D gene unclear. Germline-derived CDR1 and CDR2 are GTSNPN and SVGIG (reference sequence). The CDR3 is 12 amino acids. The germline V and J ends were trimmed by 3 bases and 7 bases, with 7 bases remaining between them. CDR3 nucleotide sequence: TGTGCCTGGAGCTTTGAGAATTCACCCCTCCACTTT. Translating gives CAWSFENSPLHF.

The CDR3 DNA sequence: TGTGCCAGCACTGACAGGGGGCTAGGCACAGATACGCAGTATTTT. This encodes CASTDRGLGTDTQYF. The V call is TRBV6-5, the J call TRBJ2-3; 10 bases line up with TRBD1. With 7 bases clipped from V and 1 base from J, the junction kept 5 bases outside the gene matches. The CDR3 is made up of 15 amino acids. Germline V gene sequence: CDR1 MNHEY, CDR2 SVGAGI.

V gene TRBV7-9 combines with J gene TRBJ1-2; D is possibly TRBD1 (6 bases). The CDR3 is 11 amino acids. The germline V gene encodes CDR1 SEHNR and CDR2 FQNEAQ (reference sequence). Between the trimmed V and J ends, which lost 5 bases and 7 bases, there was a span of 8 bases. The CDR3 DNA sequence: TGTGCCAGCAGCCCAGGGGTTGGCTACACCTTC. Translation gives CASSPGVGYTF. Combining the CDR3 with reference TRBV7-9 and TRBJ1-2 gives the whole variable domain DTGVSQNPRHKITKRGQNVTFRCDPISEHNRLYWYRQTLGQGPEFLTYFQNEAQLEKSRLLSDRFSAERPKGSFSTLEIQRTEQGDSAMYLCASSPGVGYTFGSGTRLTVV.

This clone showed up just a few times. The chain combines TRBV28 with TRBJ1-2; D not resolved. Trimming took 10 bases from V and 0 from J, leaving 21 bases between them. CDR1 MDHEN and CDR2 SYDVKM come from the germline V gene. The CDR3 is 16 residues long. DNA for the CDR3: TGTGCCACCTCCCCTTCGAGGCACCTAGCTAACTATGGCTACACCTTC. Its translation: CATSPSRHLANYGYTF.

The chain joins TRBV11-2 to TRBJ2-1; 13 positions match TRBD2. The J segment lost 4 bases and the V segment lost 2 bases, leaving 5 bases of the junction unmatched. CDR3 length: 17 residues. CDR1 is SGHAT and CDR2 is FQNNGV in the germline V gene. The CDR3 loop reads CASSLRTSGGPYNEQFF. The CDR3 region has the DNA TGTGCCAGCAGCTTACGGACTAGCGGGGGCCCTTACAATGAGCAGTTCTTC.

A few counts support this clone. V and J are TRBV5-1 and TRBJ2-7, with 9 bases matching TRBD2. The CDR3 length is 18 residues. J gave up 2 bases and V 4 bases, and 16 bases lay outside the gene matches. CDR1 and CDR2 from the germline V gene are SGHRS and YFSETQ. CDR3 DNA sequence: TGCGCCAGCAGCCTAGGACCTACCGGACTAGCGAATGCCTACGAGCAGTACTTC. It yields the protein CASSLGPTGLANAYEQYF. The whole variable domain, filled in from reference TRBV5-1 and TRBJ2-7, reads KAGVTQTPRYLIKTRGQQVTLSCSPISGHRSVSWYQQTPGQGLQFLFEYFSETQRNKGNFPGRFSGRQFSNSRSEMNVSTLELGDSALYLCASSLGPTGLANAYEQYFGPGTRLTVT.

V and J are TRBV28 and TRBJ2-7; D is possibly TRBD2 (5 bases). The CDR3 is made up of 15 amino acids. V lost 6 bases and J lost 0, with 15 bases in between. Germline-derived CDR1 and CDR2 are MDHEN and SYDVKM. In nucleotides, the CDR3 is TGTGCCAGCAGCGTTAGGGTTACTAGCTCCTACGAGCAGTACTTC. Translated, it gives CASSVRVTSSYEQYF.

The chain links TRBV6-6 to TRBJ1-1; 8 bases fit TRBD1. Losses at the gene ends were 6 bases for V and 7 bases for J; bases not matched to a gene: 7. CDR1 is MNHNY, CDR2 SVGAGI, per germline (reference sequence). This CDR3 spans 13 amino acids. This CDR3 is CASSFGGTGEAFF. The CDR3 DNA reads TGTGCCAGCAGCTTCGGAGGGACAGGTGAAGCTTTCTTT.

The rearrangement uses TRBV6-5 and TRBJ1-5, with D possibly TRBD1 on 5 matching bases. CDR1 and CDR2 (germline): MNHEY, SVGAGI. V gave up 6 bases and J gave up 3 bases, with 12 bases separating them. This CDR3 has 14 residues. This CDR3 reads CASSPSGNNQPQHF. The CDR3 nucleotides read TGTGCCAGCAGCCCGTCAGGGAACAATCAGCCCCAGCATTTT.

The gene calls are TRBV9 and TRBJ2-7; 7 nucleotides align to TRBD2. Germline V gives CDR1 SGDLS, CDR2 YYNGEE. V was clipped by 3 bases and J by 2 bases; unmatched bases: 8. This CDR3 region has 15 residues. CDR3: CASSGGGRSPYEQYF. As DNA, the CDR3 is TGTGCCAGCAGCGGGGGCGGGAGAAGTCCCTACGAGCAGTACTTC.

The gene calls are TRBV27 and TRBJ2-1, with 8 bases matching TRBD2. The V and J ends lost 4 bases and 1 base, in that order; junction bases with no gene match: 0. The length of the CDR3 is 14 residues. In germline, CDR1 is MNHEY, CDR2 SMNVEV (reference sequence). The CDR3 nucleotides are TGTGCCAGCAGTTCGGGGGGGTCCTACAATGAGCAGTTCTTC. Protein: CASSSGGSYNEQFF.

The genes are TRBV5-1 and TRBJ2-3; D is unresolved. Trimming pared 1 base from V and 2 bases from J, leaving 17 bases between. This CDR3 has 17 residues. Germline V lookup: CDR1 SGHRS, CDR2 YFSETQ. The chain's CDR3 is CASSLSVGEDPTDTQYF. The CDR3 DNA reads as TGCGCCAGCAGCTTGAGCGTCGGAGAAGACCCCACAGATACGCAGTATTTT.

The genes are TRBV5-3 and TRBJ2-1; TRBD2 might be the D (6 bases). TRBV5-3 is recorded as an ORF, its role being uncertain. V shed 5 bases and J shed 4 bases, with 25 bases lying between them. This CDR3 spans 18 amino acids. The CDR3 region is CARSKTGQSPGAYNEQFF. Here the CDR3 DNA reads TGTGCCAGAAGTAAGACCGGTCAAAGCCCGGGAGCATACAATGAGCAGTTCTTC.

The chain joins TRBV27 to TRBJ1-2, with 8 nucleotides matching TRBD1. CDR3 size: 22 residues. In germline, CDR1 is MNHEY, CDR2 SMNVEV (reference sequence). Germline trimming cut 7 bases from V and 7 bases from J; bases unmatched to any gene: 35. DNA for the CDR3: TGTGCCAGCACCTCCAGGGAATGGACAGGGAGGGATGGGGTGGTCCGGTGGCGTGGCTACACCTTC. Its protein is CASTSREWTGRDGVVRWRGYTF.